The 5 T cell receptor beta chains listed next were all sequenced from one sample in a study of blood T cells in healthy people across ages. For the second PCR, which ran for about 7 to 12 cycles, a sample-barcoded 5' primer and a J-beta primer mix were used. TCRdb re-called the 5' RACE reads with MiXCR, one entry per CDR3 protein. The sample consists of just under 900,000 distinct CDR3 sequences, 29% of them appearing once. Sequencing used blood. These receptors all come from a woman aged 80 or over in good health.

The chain couples TRBV4-3 to TRBJ2-1; no definite D call. Germline values: CDR1 LGHNA, CDR2 YSLEER. V lost 0 bases and J lost 1, with 10 bases in between. The length of the CDR3 is 16 residues. The CDR3 loop is CASSQDLGRSYNEQFF. The DNA for the CDR3 is TGCGCCAGCAGCCAAGATCTGGGCAGGTCCTACAATGAGCAGTTCTTC.

Many counts were recorded for this clonotype. The CDR3 nucleotides read TGCGCCAGCAGCCAAGATTGGGGGGTGACCAGGGAAAAACTGTTTTTT. It is translated as CASSQDWGVTREKLFF. The chain carries TRBV4-3 and TRBJ1-4; a possible D gene is TRBD1 (5 bases). From germline, CDR1 is LGHNA and CDR2 YSLEER. CDR3 length: 16 amino acids. Trimming cost V 0 bases and J 8 bases, with 16 bases left between them.

This clonotype was counted ten times or more. The rearrangement uses TRBV7-2 and TRBJ2-1, with TRBD2 as a possible D gene (6 bases). The CDR3 is made up of 19 amino acids. V was shortened by 4 bases and J by 3 bases, with 25 bases between the two germline ends. Per germline, CDR1 SGHTA and CDR2 FQGNSA. CDR3 amino acids: CASSSLGGLLQRRYNEQFF. The CDR3 DNA is TGTGCCAGCAGCTCGCTTGGGGGACTGCTCCAGAGACGCTACAATGAGCAGTTCTTC.

Note on this clonotype: Being one base from a much bigger clone, this may be a read error. The gene calls are TRBV7-9 and TRBJ2-1; 9 nucleotides align to TRBD2. CDR3 length: 15 amino acids. Germline CDR1 and CDR2: SEHNR and FQNEAQ (reference sequence). J was trimmed by 6 bases and V by 5 bases; bases with no gene match: 8. The DNA for the CDR3 is TGTGCCAGCAGCGCTCGAGCGGGGGGCCTCAATGAGCAGTTCTTC. Translating it yields CASSARAGGLNEQFF. Together with reference TRBV7-9 and TRBJ2-1, the CDR3 gives the full variable domain: DTGVSQNPRHKITKRGQNVTFRCDPISEHNRLYWYRQTLGQGPEFLTYFQNEAQLEKSRLLSDRFSAERPKGSFSTLEIQRTEQGDSAMYLCASSARAGGLNEQFFGPGTRLTVL.

This clonotype was observed a single time. V usage is TRBV15 and J usage is TRBJ2-4; D is perhaps TRBD1 or TRBD2 (5 bases each). The V end lost 3 bases, the J end lost 0 bases, and 9 bases lay between the germline ends. This CDR3 region has 15 residues. Germline lookup yields CDR1 LNHNV and CDR2 YYDKDF (reference sequence). CDR3: CATSRGELAKNIQYF. The CDR3 region has the DNA TGTGCCACCAGCAGGGGGGAACTAGCCAAAAACATTCAGTACTTC.